This is a list of T cell receptor beta chains from one sample in a study of T cell repertoires in cytomegalovirus infection. TCRdb ran MiXCR on the reads and lists one entry per CDR3 protein. The sample has 550,000 to 850,000 distinct CDR3 sequences, approximately 33% seen once. Antigens of these TCRs are unknown. The specimen comprised cultured PBMCs, sampled from culture after CMV antigen stimulation. Receptors originate from a human donor in good health (CMV status not recorded). Some clones in this sample may be carry-over from other donors' samples. CDR3s include the opening cysteine and the closing phenylalanine or tryptophan. A D gene is named only where the DNA matches it firmly. Size is omitted from some rows. Given values are once, few, many or a class for expanded clones.

v_call: TRBV6-6
clone_size: NA
j_call: TRBJ1-4
d_call: NA
cdr3_nt: TGTGCCAGCAGTTACGGACAGCTTAATGAAAAACTGTTTTTT
cdr3_aa: CASSYGQLNEKLFF

v_call: TRBV24-1
clone_size: NA
j_call: TRBJ2-2
d_call: NA
cdr3_nt: TGTGCCACCAGTGAACCAAGCTTCAACACCGGGGAGCTGTTTTTT
cdr3_aa: CATSEPSFNTGELFF

v_call: TRBV7-2
clone_size: few
j_call: TRBJ2-5
d_call: NA
cdr3_nt: TGTGCCAGCAGCGCTGAGCGGCCCTCCCAGTACTTC
cdr3_aa: CASSAERPSQYF

v_call: TRBV27
clone_size: NA
j_call: TRBJ2-7
d_call: NA
cdr3_nt: TGTGCCAGCCTCGATATCCGCTACGAGCAGTACTTC
cdr3_aa: CASLDIRYEQYF

v_call: TRBV11-2
clone_size: NA
j_call: TRBJ2-4
d_call: TRBD2
cdr3_nt: TGTGCCAGCAGCCCACGGACTAGCGGGAGCTTCGCCAAAAACATTCAGTACTTC
cdr3_aa: CASSPRTSGSFAKNIQYF

v_call: TRBV7-6
clone_size: few
j_call: TRBJ1-4
d_call: NA
cdr3_nt: TGTGCCAGCAGCTTACTCGGAGCCGACGAAAAACTGTTTTTT
cdr3_aa: CASSLLGADEKLFF

v_call: TRBV15
clone_size: few
j_call: TRBJ2-7
d_call: NA
cdr3_nt: TGTGCCACCGGGGGACACCACTACGAGCAGTACTTC
cdr3_aa: CATGGHHYEQYF

v_call: TRBV18
clone_size: NA
j_call: TRBJ2-1
d_call: TRBD2
cdr3_nt: TGTGCCAGCTCACCACCGGGACTAGCGGGCAATGAGCAGTTCTTC
cdr3_aa: CASSPPGLAGNEQFF

v_call: TRBV7-2
clone_size: NA
j_call: TRBJ1-3
d_call: TRBD1
cdr3_nt: TGTGCCAGCACCCGACAGGGATGGTCTGGAAACACCATATATTTT
cdr3_aa: CASTRQGWSGNTIYF

v_call: TRBV7-2
clone_size: NA
j_call: TRBJ2-7
d_call: NA
cdr3_nt: TGTGCCAGCAGCTTAGGAGGAGTGGTCGAGCAGTACTTC
cdr3_aa: CASSLGGVVEQYF

v_call: TRBV6-1
clone_size: NA
j_call: TRBJ1-4
d_call: NA
cdr3_nt: TGTGCCAGCAGTGAAGCCCGTGCTGGGAATGAAAAACTGTTTTTT
cdr3_aa: CASSEARAGNEKLFF

v_call: TRBV27
clone_size: NA
j_call: TRBJ1-6
d_call: NA
cdr3_nt: TGTGCCAGCAGAATAAGGGGAGCTTCCTATAATTCACCCCTCCACTTT
cdr3_aa: CASRIRGASYNSPLHF

v_call: TRBV6-1
clone_size: NA
j_call: TRBJ2-3
d_call: NA
cdr3_nt: TGTGCCAGCGGCAGGTCCTCGGGAGATACGCAGTATTTT
cdr3_aa: CASGRSSGDTQYF

v_call: TRBV11-2
clone_size: NA
j_call: TRBJ1-4
d_call: NA
cdr3_nt: TGTGCCAGCAGCTCCGATTGGGGCGAAAAACTGTTTTTT
cdr3_aa: CASSSDWGEKLFF

v_call: TRBV12-3/TRBV12-4
clone_size: few
j_call: TRBJ2-3
d_call: TRBD2
cdr3_nt: TGTGCCAGCAGCCCTGGACTAGCCACCAACGAGATTACTAGCACAGATACGCAGTATTTT
cdr3_aa: CASSPGLATNEITSTDTQYF

v_call: TRBV12-3/TRBV12-4
clone_size: NA
j_call: TRBJ2-6
d_call: NA
cdr3_nt: TGTGCCAGCAGGGAGACCTCTGGGGCCAACGTCCTGACTTTC
cdr3_aa: CASRETSGANVLTF

v_call: TRBV12-3/TRBV12-4
clone_size: NA
j_call: TRBJ2-5
d_call: TRBD1
cdr3_nt: TGTGCCAGCAGGCTAGAGGGGGCCGGGCAGACCCAGTACTTC
cdr3_aa: CASRLEGAGQTQYF

v_call: TRBV27
clone_size: NA
j_call: TRBJ1-5
d_call: TRBD1
cdr3_nt: TGTGCCAGCAGTACCCCCAGGCAGGGGGCAAATCAGCCCCAGCATTTT
cdr3_aa: CASSTPRQGANQPQHF

v_call: TRBV5-4
clone_size: few
j_call: TRBJ2-1
d_call: NA
cdr3_nt: TGTGCCAGCAGTTTGGAGAACAATGAGCAGTTCTTC
cdr3_aa: CASSLENNEQFF

v_call: TRBV6-2/TRBV6-3
clone_size: NA
j_call: TRBJ1-3
d_call: NA
cdr3_nt: TGTGCCAGCAGTTATGAATGGGGATCTGGAAACACCATATATTTT
cdr3_aa: CASSYEWGSGNTIYF

v_call: TRBV6-6
clone_size: few
j_call: TRBJ2-3
d_call: NA
cdr3_nt: TGTGCCAGCAGGGCTACGATCACAGATACGCAGTATTTT
cdr3_aa: CASRATITDTQYF

v_call: TRBV20-1
clone_size: few
j_call: TRBJ2-1
d_call: TRBD2
cdr3_nt: TGCAGTGCCCCCAGTCGGACTAGCGGCGCCGTCGGAGGGCAGTTCTTC
cdr3_aa: CSAPSRTSGAVGGQFF

v_call: TRBV6-5
clone_size: few
j_call: TRBJ2-7
d_call: TRBD1
cdr3_nt: TGTGCCAGCAGACAGGGGTGGGACGAGCAGTACTTC
cdr3_aa: CASRQGWDEQYF

v_call: TRBV6-8
clone_size: NA
j_call: TRBJ1-6
d_call: TRBD1
cdr3_nt: TGTGCCAGCAGTTACTCATCAGGGACAGGGAATGTTTCACCCCTCCACTTT
cdr3_aa: CASSYSSGTGNVSPLHF

v_call: TRBV7-2
clone_size: many
j_call: TRBJ2-7
d_call: NA
cdr3_nt: TGTGCCAGCAGCTACCAAGGGGGTCCTAAGAAGTACTTC
cdr3_aa: CASSYQGGPKKYF

v_call: TRBV2
clone_size: NA
j_call: TRBJ2-3
d_call: NA
cdr3_nt: TGTGCCAGCAGGGGGCTTTTGGATACGCAGTATTTT
cdr3_aa: CASRGLLDTQYF

v_call: TRBV5-5
clone_size: NA
j_call: TRBJ2-7
d_call: TRBD1
cdr3_nt: TGTGCCAGCAGCTTGGGGGACAGGGGAATGGTATTGGACGAGCAGTACTTC
cdr3_aa: CASSLGDRGMVLDEQYF

v_call: TRBV29-1
clone_size: NA
j_call: TRBJ2-7
d_call: NA
cdr3_nt: TGCAGCGTTGAAGTGGTACAGGGAGGCTACGAGCAGTACTTC
cdr3_aa: CSVEVVQGGYEQYF

v_call: TRBV20-1
clone_size: NA
j_call: TRBJ2-5
d_call: TRBD1
cdr3_nt: TGCAGTGCTAGAACCCTTCAGGACAGGGCTAGGGAGACCCAGTACTTC
cdr3_aa: CSARTLQDRARETQYF

v_call: TRBV2
clone_size: NA
j_call: TRBJ2-1
d_call: TRBD1
cdr3_nt: TGTGCCAGCAGGGAGGGACAGGGCCCCACAAGCCGGAACAATGAGCAGTTCTTC
cdr3_aa: CASREGQGPTSRNNEQFF

v_call: TRBV29-1
clone_size: NA
j_call: TRBJ1-4
d_call: NA
cdr3_nt: TGCAGTGCCATTGACGTTGCAACTAATGAAAAACTGTTTTTT
cdr3_aa: CSAIDVATNEKLFF

v_call: TRBV7-6
clone_size: few
j_call: TRBJ2-5
d_call: NA
cdr3_nt: TGTGCCAGCAGCTTACTCGTCTTCGGGACAAAACGAGAGACCCAGTACTTC
cdr3_aa: CASSLLVFGTKRETQYF